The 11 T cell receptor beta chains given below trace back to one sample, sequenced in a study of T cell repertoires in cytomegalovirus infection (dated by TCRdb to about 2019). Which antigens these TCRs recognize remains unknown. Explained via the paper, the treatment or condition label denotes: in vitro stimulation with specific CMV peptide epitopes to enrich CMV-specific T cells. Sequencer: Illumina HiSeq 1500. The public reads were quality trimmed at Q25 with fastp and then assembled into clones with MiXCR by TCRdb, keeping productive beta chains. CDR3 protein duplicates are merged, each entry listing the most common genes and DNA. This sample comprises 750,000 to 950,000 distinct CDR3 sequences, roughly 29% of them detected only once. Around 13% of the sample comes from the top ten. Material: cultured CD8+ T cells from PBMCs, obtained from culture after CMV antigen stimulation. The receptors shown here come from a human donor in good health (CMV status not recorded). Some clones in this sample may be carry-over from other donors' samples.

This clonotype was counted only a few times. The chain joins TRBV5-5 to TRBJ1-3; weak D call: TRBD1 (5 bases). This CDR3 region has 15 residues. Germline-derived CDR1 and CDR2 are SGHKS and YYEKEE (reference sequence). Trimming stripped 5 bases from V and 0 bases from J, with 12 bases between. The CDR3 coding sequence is TGTGCCAGCAGGCCACCGGGGGGCTCTGGAAACACCATATATTTT. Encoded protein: CASRPPGGSGNTIYF.

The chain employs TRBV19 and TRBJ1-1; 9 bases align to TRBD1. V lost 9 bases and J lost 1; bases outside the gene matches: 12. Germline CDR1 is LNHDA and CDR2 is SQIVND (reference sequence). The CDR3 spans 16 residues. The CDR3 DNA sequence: TGTGCCAGCCTCATTCTGGGACAGGGCAAGAACACTGAAGCTTTCTTT. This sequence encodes CASLILGQGKNTEAFF.

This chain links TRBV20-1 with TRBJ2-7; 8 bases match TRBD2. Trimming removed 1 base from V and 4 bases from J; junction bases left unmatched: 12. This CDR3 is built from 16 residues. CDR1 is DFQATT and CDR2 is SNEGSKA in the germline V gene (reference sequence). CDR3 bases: TGCAGTGCTAGAGTTGGTGGCGGGGGGACGAATTACGAGCAGTACTTC. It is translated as CSARVGGGGTNYEQYF.

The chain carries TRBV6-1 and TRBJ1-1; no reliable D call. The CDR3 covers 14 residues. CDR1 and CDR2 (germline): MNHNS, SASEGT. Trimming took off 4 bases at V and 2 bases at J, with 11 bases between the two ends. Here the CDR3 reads CASSASRFNTEAFF. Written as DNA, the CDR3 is TGTGCCAGCAGTGCCTCCAGATTTAACACTGAAGCTTTCTTT.

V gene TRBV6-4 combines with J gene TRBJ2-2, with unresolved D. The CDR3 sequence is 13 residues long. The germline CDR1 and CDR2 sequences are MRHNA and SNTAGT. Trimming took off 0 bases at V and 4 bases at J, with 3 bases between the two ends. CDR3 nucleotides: TGTGCCAGCAGTGACTCGGGCACCGGGGAGCTGTTTTTT. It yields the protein CASSDSGTGELFF.

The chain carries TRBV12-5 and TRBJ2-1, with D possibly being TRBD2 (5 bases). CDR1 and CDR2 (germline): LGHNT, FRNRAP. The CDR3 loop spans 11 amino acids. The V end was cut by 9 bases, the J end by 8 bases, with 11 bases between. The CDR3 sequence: CASCAGYEQFF. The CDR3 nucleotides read TGTGCTAGCTGTGCGGGCTATGAGCAGTTCTTC.

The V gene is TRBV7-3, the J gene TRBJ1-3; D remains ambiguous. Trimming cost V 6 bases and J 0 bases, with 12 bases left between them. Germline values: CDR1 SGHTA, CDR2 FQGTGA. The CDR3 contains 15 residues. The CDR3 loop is CASSTDADSGNTIYF. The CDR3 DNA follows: TGTGCCAGCAGTACGGACGCTGACTCTGGAAACACCATATATTTT.

In nucleotides, the CDR3 is TGTGCCACTAGAGGGAGCACAGATACGCAGTATTTT. Protein sequence: CATRGSTDTQYF. V is TRBV7-9 and J is TRBJ2-3; maybe TRBD2 (5 bases). The CDR3 length is 12 residues. Germline V gene data show CDR1 as SEHNR and CDR2 as FQNEAQ (reference sequence). V gave up 10 bases and J gave up 0 bases, with 8 bases separating them. Full variable domain (missing parts from reference TRBV7-9 and TRBJ2-3): DTGVSQNPRHKITKRGQNVTFRCDPISEHNRLYWYRQTLGQGPEFLTYFQNEAQLEKSRLLSDRFSAERPKGSFSTLEIQRTEQGDSAMYLCATRGSTDTQYFGPGTRLTVL.

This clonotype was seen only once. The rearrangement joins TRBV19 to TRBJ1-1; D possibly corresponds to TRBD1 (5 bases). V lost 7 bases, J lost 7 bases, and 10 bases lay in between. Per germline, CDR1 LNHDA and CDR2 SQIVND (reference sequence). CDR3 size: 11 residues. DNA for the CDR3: TGTGCCAGTATTAGGGGAATTGAAGCTTTCTTT. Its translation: CASIRGIEAFF.

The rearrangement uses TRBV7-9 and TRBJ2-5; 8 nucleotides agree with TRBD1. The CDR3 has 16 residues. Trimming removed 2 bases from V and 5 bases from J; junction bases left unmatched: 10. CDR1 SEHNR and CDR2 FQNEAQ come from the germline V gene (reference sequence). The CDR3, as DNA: TGTGCCAGCAGCTTAAGCGCCAGGGGGCATACTGAGACCCAGTACTTC. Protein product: CASSLSARGHTETQYF. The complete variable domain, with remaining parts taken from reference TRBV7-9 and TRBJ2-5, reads DTGVSQNPRHKITKRGQNVTFRCDPISEHNRLYWYRQTLGQGPEFLTYFQNEAQLEKSRLLSDRFSAERPKGSFSTLEIQRTEQGDSAMYLCASSLSARGHTETQYFGPGTRLLVL.

CDR3: CASSNPGLAGPDTQYF. The CDR3 nucleotides read TGTGCCAGCAGCAACCCGGGACTAGCGGGTCCAGATACGCAGTATTTT. This chain links TRBV5-5 with TRBJ2-3; TRBD2 aligns across 12 bases. The V and J ends lost 4 bases and 4 bases, in that order; junction bases with no gene match: 7. This CDR3 region has 16 residues. Germline V gene data show CDR1 as SGHKS and CDR2 as YYEKEE (reference sequence).